A few counts support the clone carrying this T cell receptor beta chain. Amplified TCR beta CDR3 regions came from RNA transcripts. TCR CDR3 regions were first amplified by RT-PCR with HTBI primers. TCRdb re-derived calls from the multiplex PCR reads in MiXCR, one entry per CDR3 protein. The table includes 410,000 or so distinct CDR3 sequences, about 15% detected once. This record belongs to a study of T cells in Graves' hyperthyroidism and ophthalmopathy. This CDR3 has 16 amino acids. The trim removed 6 bases at V and 3 bases at J, leaving 8 bases unmatched. CDR1 is MGHRA and CDR2 is YSYEKL in the germline V gene.

This sequence joins TRBV4-1 and TRBJ2-7, with 13 positions matching TRBD2. This receptor was identified in a man aged 18 to 29 with Graves' ophthalmopathy. Sequenced: blood. The CDR3 DNA is TGCGCCAGCAGTCGACAGGGACTAGCGGGAAACTACGAGCAGTACTTC. Its protein is CASSRQGLAGNYEQYF.